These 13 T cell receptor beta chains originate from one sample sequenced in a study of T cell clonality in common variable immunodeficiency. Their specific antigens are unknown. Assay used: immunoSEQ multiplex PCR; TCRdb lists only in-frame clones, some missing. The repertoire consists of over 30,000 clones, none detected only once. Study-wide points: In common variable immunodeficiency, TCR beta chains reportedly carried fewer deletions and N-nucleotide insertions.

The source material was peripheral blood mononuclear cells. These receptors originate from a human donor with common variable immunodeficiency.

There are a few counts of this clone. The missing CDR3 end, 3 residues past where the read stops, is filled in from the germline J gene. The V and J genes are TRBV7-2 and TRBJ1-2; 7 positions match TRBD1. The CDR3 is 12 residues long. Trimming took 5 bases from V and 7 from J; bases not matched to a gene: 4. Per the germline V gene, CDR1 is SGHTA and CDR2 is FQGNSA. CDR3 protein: CASSLRQGGYTF. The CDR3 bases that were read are TGTGCCAGCAGCCTAAGACAGGGTGGC.

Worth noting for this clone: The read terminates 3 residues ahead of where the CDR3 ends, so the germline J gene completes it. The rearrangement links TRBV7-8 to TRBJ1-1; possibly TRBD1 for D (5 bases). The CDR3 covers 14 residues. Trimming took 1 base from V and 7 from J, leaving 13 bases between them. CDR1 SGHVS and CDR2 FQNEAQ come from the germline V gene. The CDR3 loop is CASSLEIWGVEAFF. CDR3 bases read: TGTGCCAGCAGCTTAGAAATCTGGGGGGTTGAA.

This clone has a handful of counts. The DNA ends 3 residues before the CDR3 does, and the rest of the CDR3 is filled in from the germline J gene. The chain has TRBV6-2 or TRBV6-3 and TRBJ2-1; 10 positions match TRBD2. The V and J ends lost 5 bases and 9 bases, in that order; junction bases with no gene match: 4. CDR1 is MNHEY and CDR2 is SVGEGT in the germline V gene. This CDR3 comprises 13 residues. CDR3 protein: CASSPGLASEQFF. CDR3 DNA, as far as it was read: TGTGCCAGCAGTCCGGGACTAGCGAGTGAG.

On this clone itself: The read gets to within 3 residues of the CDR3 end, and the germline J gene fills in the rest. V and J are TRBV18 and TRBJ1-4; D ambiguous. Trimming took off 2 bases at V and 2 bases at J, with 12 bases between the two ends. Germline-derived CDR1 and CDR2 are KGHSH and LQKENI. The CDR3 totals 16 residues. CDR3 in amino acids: CASSPVRSSTNEKLFF. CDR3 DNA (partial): TGTGCCAGCTCACCAGTCCGGAGTAGCACTAATGAAAAA.

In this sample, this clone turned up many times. CDR3 DNA (partial): TGTGCCAGCAGCTTAACGACTATCACAGATACG. It is translated as CASSLTTITDT. The whole CDR3 sequence is CASSLTTITDTQYF. This chain connects TRBV7-6 to TRBJ2-3, with TRBD2 as a possible D gene (5 bases). The CDR3 end is not reached by the read, which stops 3 residues before it; the germline J gene fills it in. This CDR3 is built from 14 residues. Trimming took off 2 bases at V and 2 bases at J, with 8 bases between the two ends. Germline V CDR1 and CDR2: SGHVS, FNYEAQ.

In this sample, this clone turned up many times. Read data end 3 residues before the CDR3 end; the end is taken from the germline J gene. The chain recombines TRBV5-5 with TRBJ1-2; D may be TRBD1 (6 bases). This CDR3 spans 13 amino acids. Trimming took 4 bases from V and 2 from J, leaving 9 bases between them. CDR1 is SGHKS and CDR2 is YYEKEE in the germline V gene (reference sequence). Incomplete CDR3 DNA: TGTGCCAGCAGCGCGGACAGAAACTATGGC. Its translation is CASSADRNYG. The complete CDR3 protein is CASSADRNYGYTF.

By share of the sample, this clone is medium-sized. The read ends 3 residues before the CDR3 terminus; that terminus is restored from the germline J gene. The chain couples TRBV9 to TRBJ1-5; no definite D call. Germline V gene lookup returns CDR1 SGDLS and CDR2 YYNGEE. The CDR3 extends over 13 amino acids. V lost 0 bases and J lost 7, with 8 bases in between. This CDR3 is CASSVGVYQPQHF. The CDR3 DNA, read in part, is TGTGCCAGCAGCGTAGGAGTCTACCAGCCC.

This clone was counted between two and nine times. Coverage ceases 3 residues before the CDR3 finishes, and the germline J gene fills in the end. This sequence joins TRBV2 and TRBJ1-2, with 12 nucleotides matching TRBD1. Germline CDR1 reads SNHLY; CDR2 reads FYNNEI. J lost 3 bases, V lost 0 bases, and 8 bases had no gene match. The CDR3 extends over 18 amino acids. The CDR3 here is CASSEAAGTGGEYYGYTF. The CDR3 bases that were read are TGTGCCAGCAGTGAAGCTGCCGGGACAGGGGGCGAGTACTATGGC.

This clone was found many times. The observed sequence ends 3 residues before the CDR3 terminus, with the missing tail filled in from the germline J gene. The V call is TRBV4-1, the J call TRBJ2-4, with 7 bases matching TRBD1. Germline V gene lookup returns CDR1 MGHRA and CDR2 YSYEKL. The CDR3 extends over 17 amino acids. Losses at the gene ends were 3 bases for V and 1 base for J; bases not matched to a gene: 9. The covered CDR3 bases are TGCGCCAGCAGCCAGAACGACAGGGATAAGGCCAAAAACATT. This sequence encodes CASSQNDRDKAKNI. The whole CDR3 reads CASSQNDRDKAKNIQYF.

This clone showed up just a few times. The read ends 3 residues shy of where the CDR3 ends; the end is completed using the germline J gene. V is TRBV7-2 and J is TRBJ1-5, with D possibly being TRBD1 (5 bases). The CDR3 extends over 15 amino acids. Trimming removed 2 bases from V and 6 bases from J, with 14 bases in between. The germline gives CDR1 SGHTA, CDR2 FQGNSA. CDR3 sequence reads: CASSLIEQVGQPQHF. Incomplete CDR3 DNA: TGTGCCAGCAGCTTAATCGAACAGGTTGGTCAGCCC.

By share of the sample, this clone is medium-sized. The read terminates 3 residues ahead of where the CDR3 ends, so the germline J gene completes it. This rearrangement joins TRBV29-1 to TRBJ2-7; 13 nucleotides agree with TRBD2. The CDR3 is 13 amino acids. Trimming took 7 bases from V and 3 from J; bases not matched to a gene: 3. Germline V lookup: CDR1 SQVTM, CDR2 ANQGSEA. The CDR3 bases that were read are TGCAGCGGTAGGACTAGCGGGAGCTACGAG. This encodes CSGRTSGSYE. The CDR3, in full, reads CSGRTSGSYEQYF.

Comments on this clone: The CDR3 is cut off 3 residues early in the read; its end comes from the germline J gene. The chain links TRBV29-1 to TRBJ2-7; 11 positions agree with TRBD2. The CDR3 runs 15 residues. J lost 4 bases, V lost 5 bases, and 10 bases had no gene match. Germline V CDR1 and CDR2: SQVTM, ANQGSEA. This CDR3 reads CSVRKGTSGPYEQYF. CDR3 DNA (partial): TGCAGCGTTCGGAAGGGGACTAGCGGACCGTACGAG.

The CDR3 DNA, read in part, is TGTGCCTGGGGACTAGCCCATGAG. Its protein product is CAWGLAHE. The full CDR3 protein is CAWGLAHEQFF. V and J are TRBV30 and TRBJ2-1, with TRBD2 matching over 8 bases. The DNA ends 3 residues before the CDR3 does, and the rest of the CDR3 is filled in from the germline J gene. The V segment lost 5 bases and the J segment 8 bases; nucleotides outside the gene matches: 2. The CDR3 is made up of 11 amino acids. CDR1 and CDR2 (germline): GTSNPN, SVGIG (reference sequence).